This T cell receptor beta chain was identified during a study of CD8 T cells in Susac syndrome. Study results and limitations: In its TCR sequencing and HLA analysis, the study acknowledged that the number of individuals was relatively small.

Reverse transcription of about 0.5 to 1 ug RNA was carried out with random hexamers. TCRdb fed the immunoSEQ multiplex PCR reads into MiXCR, producing one record per CDR3 protein. The sample shows 95,000 to 150,000 distinct CDR3 sequences, approximately 95% of them seen only once. The CDR3 covers 13 residues. Germline CDR1 MNHNY, CDR2 SVGAGI (reference sequence). The V end was cut by 2 bases, the J end by 4 bases, with 6 bases between. As to this clonotype: Its antigen is unidentified.

Sequencing of TCR beta, carried out with a high-throughput approach, was applied to CD8+ and CD4+ T cells from the blood. The multiple sclerosis control cohort comprised treatment-naive individuals presenting with stable or active relapsing-remitting disease. Purification of the CD8+ and CD4+ T cells relied on negative isolation, and TEMRA cells underwent FACS enrichment. The chain joins TRBV6-6 to TRBJ2-1; no clear D. The clonotype was recovered from a human donor with multiple sclerosis. Sequencing input: CD8+ T cells from PBMCs. The CDR3 DNA sequence: TGTGCCAGCAGTTACCCAGCTTACAATGAGCAGTTCTTC. It codes for CASSYPAYNEQFF.